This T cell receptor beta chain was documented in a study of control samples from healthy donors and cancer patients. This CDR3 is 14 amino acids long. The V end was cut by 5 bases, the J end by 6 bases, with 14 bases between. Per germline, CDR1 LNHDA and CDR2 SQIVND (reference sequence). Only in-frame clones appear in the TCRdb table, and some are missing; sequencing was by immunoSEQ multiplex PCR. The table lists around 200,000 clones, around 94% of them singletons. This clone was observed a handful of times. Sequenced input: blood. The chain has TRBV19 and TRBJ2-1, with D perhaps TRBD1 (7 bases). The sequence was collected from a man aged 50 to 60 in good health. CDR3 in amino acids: CASSPQGGFNEQFF. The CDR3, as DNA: TGTGCCAGTAGTCCCCAGGGGGGCTTCAATGAGCAGTTCTTC.